The 15 T cell receptor beta chains below were found in one sample sequenced in a study of Tregs in tolerant kidney transplant recipients. This table comes from immunoSEQ multiplex PCR, and its TCRdb copy is limited to in-frame clones, with some not included. The sample shows some 14,000 clones, roughly nine tenths of them seen only once. The sample consisted of CD8+ T cells from blood. Receptors originate from a human donor in good health.

The rearrangement links TRBV30 to TRBJ1-6; D possibly corresponds to TRBD1 (6 bases). Germline CDR1 reads GTSNPN; CDR2 reads SVGIG (reference sequence). The CDR3 runs to 13 residues. V dropped 0 bases and J dropped 9 bases, with 9 bases sitting between them. This CDR3 is CAWSVQGLSPLHF. The CDR3 coding sequence is TGTGCCTGGAGTGTACAGGGCCTTTCACCCCTCCACTTT.

In its sample, this clone was seen a few times. This rearrangement joins TRBV19 to TRBJ1-5, with D maybe TRBD1 (5 bases). CDR3 length equals 11 residues. Germline-derived CDR1 and CDR2 are LNHDA and SQIVND (reference sequence). The V gene lost 6 bases and the J gene lost 9 bases, with 9 bases spanning the gap. The CDR3 loop is CASSSGRPQHF. Here the CDR3 DNA reads TGTGCCAGTAGCTCGGGACGGCCCCAGCATTTT.

This clone was recorded once. The chain combines TRBV2 with TRBJ2-1; D assignment may be TRBD1 or TRBD2 (5 bases each). V lost 10 bases and J 15 bases, leaving 16 bases between the germline ends. The CDR3 length is 10 residues. Per germline, CDR1 SNHLY and CDR2 FYNNEI. CDR3 protein: CATRGTTRFF. The CDR3 DNA is TGTGCCACCCGTGGGACGACTCGGTTCTTC.

The V and J genes are TRBV7-8 and TRBJ1-5, with 8 bases lining up with TRBD1. Germline assignment: CDR1 SGHVS and CDR2 FQNEAQ. V lost 7 bases and J lost 2; bases outside the gene matches: 7. The CDR3 consists of 15 residues. The CDR3 sequence is CASIRGPGGNQPQHF. The CDR3, as DNA: TGTGCCAGCATCAGGGGGCCGGGGGGCAATCAGCCCCAGCATTTT.

The rearrangement links TRBV5-6 to TRBJ1-2; D remains unclear. This CDR3 is 17 amino acids long. Germline lookup yields CDR1 SGHDT and CDR2 YYEEEE. Trimming left V 0 bases short and J 6 bases short, with 21 bases between. The CDR3 coding sequence is TGTGCCAGCAGCTTGGGGCGTAAAATAACCCTCTCGCATGGCTACACCTTC. This codes for CASSLGRKITLSHGYTF.

J is TRBJ1-3 and V is TRBV7-6; no clear D. The length of the CDR3 is 13 residues. Trimming removed 5 bases at V and 4 bases at J, with 9 bases between. Germline CDR1 reads SGHVS; CDR2 reads FNYEAQ. CDR3 nucleotides: TGTGCCAGCAGCCCTAACATCGGAAACACCATATATTTT. Residues: CASSPNIGNTIYF.

This clone was recorded once. V is TRBV7-9 and J is TRBJ2-7, with TRBD2 identical over 7 bases. The CDR3 sequence is 15 residues long. After removal of 1 base from V and 4 bases from J, the junction contained 7 bases not matched to a gene. The germline CDR1 and CDR2 sequences are SEHNR and FQNEAQ (reference sequence). CDR3 nucleotide sequence: TGTGCCAGCAGCTTAGTAAGCGGGACTTCTTACGAGCAGTACTTC. Its protein product is CASSLVSGTSYEQYF.

The rearrangement joins TRBV30 to TRBJ2-1; 8 positions match TRBD1. The CDR3 loop spans 12 amino acids. From germline, CDR1 is GTSNPN and CDR2 SVGIG (reference sequence). V lost 5 bases, J lost 8 bases, and 5 bases stayed unmatched. The CDR3 region is CAWDRQGYEQFF. As DNA, the CDR3 is TGTGCCTGGGATAGACAGGGGTATGAGCAGTTCTTC.

The chain links TRBV29-1 to TRBJ2-2; 7 bases fit TRBD1. Germline V CDR1 and CDR2: SQVTM, ANQGSEA. With V trimmed by 3 bases and J by 2 bases, 12 bases remained unmatched. CDR3 size: 17 residues. The CDR3 reads CSVEDPWDSSNTGELFF. In nucleotides, the CDR3 is TGCAGCGTTGAGGACCCCTGGGACAGCAGTAACACCGGGGAGCTGTTTTTT.

The V gene is TRBV7-9, the J gene TRBJ1-1; D is unresolved. CDR1 is SEHNR, CDR2 FQNEAQ, per germline (reference sequence). The CDR3 totals 16 residues. The V gene lost 1 base and the J gene lost 5 bases, with 17 bases spanning the gap. The CDR3 loop is CASSLGVFPESTEAFF. The CDR3, as DNA: TGTGCCAGCAGCTTAGGCGTGTTCCCGGAATCAACTGAAGCTTTCTTT.

V usage is TRBV10-3 and J usage is TRBJ2-7; 10 nucleotides agree with TRBD2. The germline V gene encodes CDR1 ENHRY and CDR2 SYGVKD. V trimming: 4 bases; J trimming: 0 bases; junction bases outside the gene matches: 6. The CDR3 runs 16 residues. CDR3 region: CAISGLAGEGSYEQYF. The DNA for the CDR3 is TGTGCCATCAGTGGACTAGCGGGTGAGGGCTCCTACGAGCAGTACTTC.

The chain has TRBV6-5 and TRBJ1-6; D not resolved. Germline V gene sequence: CDR1 MNHEY, CDR2 SVGAGI. The length of the CDR3 is 15 residues. The V gene lost 2 bases and the J gene lost 5 bases, with 10 bases spanning the gap. The CDR3 region has the DNA TGTGCCAGCAGTTACGACATATCGAATAATTCACCCCTCCACTTT. It translates to CASSYDISNNSPLHF.

The chain joins TRBV6-4 to TRBJ2-1; a weak D match, TRBD2 (6 bases). Germline CDR1 is MRHNA and CDR2 is SNTAGT. The germline V and J ends were trimmed by 5 bases and 8 bases, with 7 bases remaining between them. The CDR3 runs to 11 residues. The CDR3 sequence is CASSRGDEQFF. The CDR3 DNA reads as TGTGCCAGCAGTCGCGGGGATGAGCAGTTCTTC.

The genes are TRBV29-1 and TRBJ2-5, with TRBD1 as a possible D gene (6 bases). Germline loops: CDR1 SQVTM, CDR2 ANQGSEA. Trimming cost V 6 bases and J 7 bases, with 15 bases left between them. The CDR3 is 12 amino acids. CDR3 residues: CSVNTGLRTQYF. The CDR3 DNA reads as TGCAGCGTCAACACAGGGTTGAGGACCCAGTACTTC.

V and J are TRBV19 and TRBJ2-1; D is perhaps TRBD1 or TRBD2 (5 bases each). Germline V gives CDR1 LNHDA, CDR2 SQIVND (reference sequence). CDR3 length: 13 residues. Trimming left V 1 base short and J 10 bases short, with 11 bases between. Here the CDR3 DNA reads TGTGCCAGTAGTATAGTAAGGGACCAGGAGCAGTTCTTC. Its translation: CASSIVRDQEQFF.